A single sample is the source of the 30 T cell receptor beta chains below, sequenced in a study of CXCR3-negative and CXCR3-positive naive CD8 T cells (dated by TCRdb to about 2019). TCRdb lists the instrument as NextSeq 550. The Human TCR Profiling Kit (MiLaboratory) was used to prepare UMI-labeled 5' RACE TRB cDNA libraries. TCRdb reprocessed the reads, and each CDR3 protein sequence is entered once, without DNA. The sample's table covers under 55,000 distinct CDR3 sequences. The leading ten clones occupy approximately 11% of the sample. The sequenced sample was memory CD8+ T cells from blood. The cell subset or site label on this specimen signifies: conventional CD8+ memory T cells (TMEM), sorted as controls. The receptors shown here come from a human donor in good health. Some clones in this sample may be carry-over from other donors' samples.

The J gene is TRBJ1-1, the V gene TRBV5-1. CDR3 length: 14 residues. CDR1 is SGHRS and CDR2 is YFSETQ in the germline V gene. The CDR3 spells CASSLADLNTEAFF.

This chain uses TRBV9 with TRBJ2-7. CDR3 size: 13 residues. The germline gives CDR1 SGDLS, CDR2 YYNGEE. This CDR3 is CASSVDSFYEQYF.

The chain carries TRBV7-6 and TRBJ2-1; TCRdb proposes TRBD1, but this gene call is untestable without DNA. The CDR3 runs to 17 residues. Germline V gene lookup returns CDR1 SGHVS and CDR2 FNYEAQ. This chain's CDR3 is CASSPRQGGETYNEQFF.

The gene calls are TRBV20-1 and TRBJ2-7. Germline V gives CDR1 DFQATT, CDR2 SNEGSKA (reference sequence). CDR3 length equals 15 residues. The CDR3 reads CSARDLQALSYEQYF.

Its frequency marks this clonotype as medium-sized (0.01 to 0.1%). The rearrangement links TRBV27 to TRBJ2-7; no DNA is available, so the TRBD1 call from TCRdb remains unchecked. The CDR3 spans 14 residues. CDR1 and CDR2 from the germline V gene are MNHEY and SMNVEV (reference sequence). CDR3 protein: CASRPLTGFHEQYF.

CDR3 sequence reads: CASSYEEMTYNEQFF. This rearrangement joins TRBV6-2 or TRBV6-3 to TRBJ2-1. This CDR3 comprises 15 residues. Per germline, CDR1 MNHEY and CDR2 SVGEGT.

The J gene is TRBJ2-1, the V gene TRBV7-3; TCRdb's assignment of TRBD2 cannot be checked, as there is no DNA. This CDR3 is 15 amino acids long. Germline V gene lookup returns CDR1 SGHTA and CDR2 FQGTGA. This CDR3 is CASSLGPSSYNEQFF.

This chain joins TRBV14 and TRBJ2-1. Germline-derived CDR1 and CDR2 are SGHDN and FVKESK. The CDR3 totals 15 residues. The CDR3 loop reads CASSQAEITLDEQFF. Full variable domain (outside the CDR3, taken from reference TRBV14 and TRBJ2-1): EAGVTQFPSHSVIEKGQTVTLRCDPISGHDNLYWYRRVMGKEIKFLLHFVKESKQDESGMPNNRFLAERTGGTYSTLKVQPAELEDSGVYFCASSQAEITLDEQFFGPGTRLTVL.

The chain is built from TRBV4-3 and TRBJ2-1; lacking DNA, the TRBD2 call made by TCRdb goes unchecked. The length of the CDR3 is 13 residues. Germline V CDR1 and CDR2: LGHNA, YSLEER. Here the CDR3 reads CASSPSRPNEQFF.

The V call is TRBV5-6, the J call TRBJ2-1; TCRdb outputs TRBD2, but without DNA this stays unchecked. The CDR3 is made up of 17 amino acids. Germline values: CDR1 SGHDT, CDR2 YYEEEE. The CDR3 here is CASSFRTSGLLYNEQFF.

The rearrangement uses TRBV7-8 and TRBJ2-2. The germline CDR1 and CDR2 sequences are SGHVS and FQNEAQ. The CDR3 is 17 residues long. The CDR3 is CASSLSFDHALTGELFF.

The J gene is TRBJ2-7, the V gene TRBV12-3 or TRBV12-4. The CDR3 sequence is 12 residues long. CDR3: CASRSHTYEQYF.

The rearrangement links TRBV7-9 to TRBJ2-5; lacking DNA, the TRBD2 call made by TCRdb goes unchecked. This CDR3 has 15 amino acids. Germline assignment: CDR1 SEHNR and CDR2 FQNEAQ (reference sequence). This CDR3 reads CASSGPGLDGETQYF.

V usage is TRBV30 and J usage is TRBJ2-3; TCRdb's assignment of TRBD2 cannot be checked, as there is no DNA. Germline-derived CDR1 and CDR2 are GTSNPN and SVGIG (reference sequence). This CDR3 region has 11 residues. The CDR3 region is CAWTGLAGTYF.

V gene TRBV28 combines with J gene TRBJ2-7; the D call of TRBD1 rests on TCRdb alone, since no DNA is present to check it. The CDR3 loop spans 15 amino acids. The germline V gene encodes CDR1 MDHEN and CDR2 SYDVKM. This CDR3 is CASSLGVQGEDEQYF.

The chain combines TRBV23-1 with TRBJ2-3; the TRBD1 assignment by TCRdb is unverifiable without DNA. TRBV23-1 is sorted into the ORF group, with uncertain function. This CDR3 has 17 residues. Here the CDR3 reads CASSQSGQKSSTDTQYF.

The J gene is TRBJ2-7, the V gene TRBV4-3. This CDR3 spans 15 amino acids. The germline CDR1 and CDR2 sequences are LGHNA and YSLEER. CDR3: CASSPSWGNDYEQYF.

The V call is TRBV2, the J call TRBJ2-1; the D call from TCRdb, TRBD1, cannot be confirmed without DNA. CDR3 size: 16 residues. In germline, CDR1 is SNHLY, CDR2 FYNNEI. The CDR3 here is CASSAGTGGAYNEQFF.

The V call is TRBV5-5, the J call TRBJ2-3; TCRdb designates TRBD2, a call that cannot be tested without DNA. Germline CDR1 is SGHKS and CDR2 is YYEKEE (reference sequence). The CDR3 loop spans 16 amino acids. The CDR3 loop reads CASSTGLAGPTDTQYF.

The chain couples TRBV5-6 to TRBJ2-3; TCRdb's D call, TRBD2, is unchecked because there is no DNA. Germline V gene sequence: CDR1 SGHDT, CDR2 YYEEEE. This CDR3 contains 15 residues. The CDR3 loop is CASSPPRLMIDTQYF.

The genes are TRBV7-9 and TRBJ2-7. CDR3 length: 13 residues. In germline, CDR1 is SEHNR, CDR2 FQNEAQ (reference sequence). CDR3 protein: CASSRASSYEQYF.

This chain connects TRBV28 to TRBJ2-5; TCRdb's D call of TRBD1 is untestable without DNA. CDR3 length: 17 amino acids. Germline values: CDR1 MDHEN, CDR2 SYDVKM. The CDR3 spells CASSSYSDRGQLETQYF.

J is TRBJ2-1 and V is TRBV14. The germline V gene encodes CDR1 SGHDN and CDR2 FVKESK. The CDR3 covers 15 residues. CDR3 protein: CASSQARPSYNEQFF.

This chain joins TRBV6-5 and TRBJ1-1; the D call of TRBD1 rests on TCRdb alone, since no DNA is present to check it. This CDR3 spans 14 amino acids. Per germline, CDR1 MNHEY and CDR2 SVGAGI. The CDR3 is CASSKGTANTEAFF.

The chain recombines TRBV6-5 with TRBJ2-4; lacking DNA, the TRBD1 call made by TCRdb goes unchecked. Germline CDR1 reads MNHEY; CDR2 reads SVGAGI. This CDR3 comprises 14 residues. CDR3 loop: CASRGDLAKNIQYF.

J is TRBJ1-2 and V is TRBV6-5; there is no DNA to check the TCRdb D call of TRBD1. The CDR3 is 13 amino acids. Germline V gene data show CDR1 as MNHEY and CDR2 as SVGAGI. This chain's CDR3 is CASSPGQGGGYTF.

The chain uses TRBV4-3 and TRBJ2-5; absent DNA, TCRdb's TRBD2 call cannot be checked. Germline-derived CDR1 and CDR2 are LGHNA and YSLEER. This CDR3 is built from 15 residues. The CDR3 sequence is CASSERRASQETQYF.

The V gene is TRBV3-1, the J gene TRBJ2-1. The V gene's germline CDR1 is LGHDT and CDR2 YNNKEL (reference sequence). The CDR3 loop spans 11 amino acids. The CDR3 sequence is CASSQGLEQFF.

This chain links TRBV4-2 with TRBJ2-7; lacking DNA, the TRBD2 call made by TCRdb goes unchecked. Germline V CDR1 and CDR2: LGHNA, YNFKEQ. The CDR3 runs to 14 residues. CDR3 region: CASSQGRGGYEQYF.

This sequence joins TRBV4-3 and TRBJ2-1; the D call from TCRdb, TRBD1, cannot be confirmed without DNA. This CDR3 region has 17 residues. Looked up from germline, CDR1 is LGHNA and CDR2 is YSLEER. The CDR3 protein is CASSQEGDGGVYNEQFF.